A single sample is the source of the 6 T cell receptor beta chains below, sequenced in a study of blood T cell repertoires in COVID-19. Assay used: immunoSEQ multiplex PCR; TCRdb lists only in-frame clones, some missing. Among about 60,000 clones listed, about four fifths were seen once. The sequenced sample consisted of peripheral blood. These receptors came from a human donor in a cohort sampled during active COVID-19.

The chain is built from TRBV6-5 and TRBJ1-3, with D uncertain. Trimming left V 8 bases short and J 2 bases short, with 10 bases between. Germline-derived CDR1 and CDR2 are MNHEY and SVGAGI. CDR3 size: 13 residues. CDR3 protein: CASSEYAGNTIYF. The DNA of the CDR3 is TGTGCCAGCTCCGAGTATGCTGGAAACACCATATATTTT.

The chain joins TRBV7-9 to TRBJ1-1; D is uncertain. The CDR3 length is 13 residues. Per the germline V gene, CDR1 is SEHNR and CDR2 is FQNEAQ (reference sequence). The V and J ends lost 8 bases and 3 bases respectively, with 13 bases between them. The CDR3 region has the DNA TGTGCCAGCGGCCCCGGGGTCGACACTGAAGCTTTCTTT. Its translation: CASGPGVDTEAFF.

V usage is TRBV9 and J usage is TRBJ2-7; 9 bases match TRBD2. This CDR3 spans 16 amino acids. The germline V gene has CDR1 SGDLS and CDR2 YYNGEE. The J segment lost 2 bases and the V segment lost 5 bases, leaving 11 bases of the junction unmatched. CDR3 amino acids: CASRPGAGGPPYEQYF. CDR3 bases: TGTGCCAGCAGGCCCGGAGCGGGGGGCCCTCCCTACGAGCAGTACTTC. The full variable domain, rest sourced from reference TRBV9 and TRBJ2-7, is DSGVTQTPKHLITATGQRVTLRCSPRSGDLSVYWYQQSLDQGLQFLIQYYNGEERAKGNILERFSAQQFPDLHSELNLSSLELGDSALYFCASRPGAGGPPYEQYFGPGTRLTVT.

This rearrangement joins TRBV3-1 (or the pseudogene TRBV3-2) to TRBJ1-2, with a tentative D call TRBD1 (5 bases). Trimming left V 0 bases short and J 3 bases short, with 17 bases between. CDR3 size: 17 residues. Germline loops: CDR1 LGHDT, CDR2 YNNKEL (reference sequence). DNA for the CDR3: TGTGCCAGCAGCCAAGATCTCGGCGGGGCCCACGACTATGGCTACACCTTC. This gives the protein CASSQDLGGAHDYGYTF.

This rearrangement joins TRBV11-3 to TRBJ2-5; D is ambiguous. The CDR3 consists of 13 residues. Germline values: CDR1 SGHNT, CDR2 YENEEA. V lost 0 bases to trimming and J lost 8 bases, with 10 bases between them. The DNA of the CDR3 is TGTGCCAGCAGCTTAGATAACACCCGAACCCAGTACTTC. It encodes CASSLDNTRTQYF.

This chain connects TRBV27 to TRBJ1-2; 8 nucleotides align to TRBD1. CDR3 length: 13 residues. The germline gives CDR1 MNHEY, CDR2 SMNVEV (reference sequence). V was clipped by 4 bases and J by 5 bases; unmatched bases: 3. The CDR3: CASSSRTGYGYTF. DNA of the CDR3: TGTGCCAGCAGTTCCCGGACAGGGTATGGCTACACCTTC.